This TCR beta chain was sequenced during a study of blood T cell repertoires in COVID-19. The length of the CDR3 is 16 residues. CDR1 and CDR2 (germline): SGHNT, YYREEE (reference sequence). V lost 3 bases to trimming and J lost 2 bases; unmatched junction nucleotides: 4. The count of this clone is one. TCRdb's copy holds only in-frame clones and misses some; the assay was immunoSEQ multiplex PCR. The data contain approximately 260,000 clones, approximately 85% of them singletons. The V call is TRBV5-4, the J call TRBJ1-5, with 11 bases fitting TRBD1. The sample taken for sequencing was peripheral blood. The sequence came from a woman in her seventies with acute or convalescent COVID-19. The CDR3 nucleotides read TGTGCCAGCAGCTACGGGGGACAGGGGGGCAATCAGCCCCAGCATTTT. Its translation is CASSYGGQGGNQPQHF.